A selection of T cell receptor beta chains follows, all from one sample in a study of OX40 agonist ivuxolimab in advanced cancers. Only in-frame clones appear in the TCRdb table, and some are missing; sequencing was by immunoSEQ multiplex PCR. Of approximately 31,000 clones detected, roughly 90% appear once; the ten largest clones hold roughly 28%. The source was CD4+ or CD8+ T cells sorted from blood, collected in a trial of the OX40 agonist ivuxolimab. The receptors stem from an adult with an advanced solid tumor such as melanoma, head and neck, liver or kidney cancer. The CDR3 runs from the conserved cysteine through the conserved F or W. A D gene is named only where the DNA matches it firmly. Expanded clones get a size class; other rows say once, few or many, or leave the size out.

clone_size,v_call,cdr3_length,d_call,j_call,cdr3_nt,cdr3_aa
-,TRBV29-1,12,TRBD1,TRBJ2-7,TGCAGCGTCACAGGGGCCAGGTACGAGCAGTACTTC,CSVTGARYEQYF
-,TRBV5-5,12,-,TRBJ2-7,TGTGCCAGCAGCTTGACATTCTACGAGCAGTACTTC,CASSLTFYEQYF
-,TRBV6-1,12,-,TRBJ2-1,TGTGCCAGTCGAGGACTGCACAATGAGCAGTTCTTC,CASRGLHNEQFF
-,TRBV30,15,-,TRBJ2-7,TGTGCCTGGAGTGTATCTATTGGGCGGGGCTACGAGCAGTACTTC,CAWSVSIGRGYEQYF
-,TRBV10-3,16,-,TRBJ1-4,TGTGCCATCAGTGAGTCCATCGGGACGGGAAATGAAAAACTGTTTTTT,CAISESIGTGNEKLFF
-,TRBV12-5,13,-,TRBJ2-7,TGTGCTAGTGCACGAGGGGTCTCCTACGAGCAGTACTTC,CASARGVSYEQYF
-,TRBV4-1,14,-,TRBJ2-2,TGCGCCAGCAGCCGGGACCGGGCTAACGGGGAGCTGTTTTTT,CASSRDRANGELFF
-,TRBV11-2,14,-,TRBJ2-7,TGTGCCAGCAGCTTAGAGGGGGTCCCCTACGAGCAGTACTTC,CASSLEGVPYEQYF
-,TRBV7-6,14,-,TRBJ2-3,TGTGCCAGCAGCGGGGACACTAGCACAGATACGCAGTATTTT,CASSGDTSTDTQYF
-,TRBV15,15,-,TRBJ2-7,TGTGCCACCAGCAAAAACCGGGACATCCCCTACGAGCAGTACTTC,CATSKNRDIPYEQYF
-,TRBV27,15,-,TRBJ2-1,TGTGCCACCCTGAGGGAGTGGAGCTCCTACAATGAGCAGTTCTTC,CATLREWSSYNEQFF
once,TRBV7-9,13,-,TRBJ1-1,TGTGCCAGCAGCCGAACCACGACCCCTGAAGCTTTCTTT,CASSRTTTPEAFF
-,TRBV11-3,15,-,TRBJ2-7,TGTGCCAGCAGCGCTGGACATCTTGGGAAATACGAGCAGTACTTC,CASSAGHLGKYEQYF
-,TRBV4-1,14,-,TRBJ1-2,TGCGCCAGCAGCCCCCTTCTCCCTAACTATGGCTACACCTTC,CASSPLLPNYGYTF